These T cell receptor beta chains were read from a single sample in a study of identifying expanded T cells in peripheral blood. Using immunoSEQ multiplex PCR, the repertoire was profiled, and TCRdb retains in-frame clones only, with some absent. The sample comprises approximately 58,000 clones, roughly 90% of which are singletons, and 3% to 4% rests with the top ten. Material: blood. The receptors originated from a person aged 18-69 years in good health. The CDR3 runs from the conserved cysteine through the conserved F or W. The D gene is left open where the match is weak. Rows give clone size only sometimes, using once, few, many, or a class for an expanded clone.

clone size,J gene,V gene,D gene,CDR3 DNA,CDR3 protein
once,TRBJ2-7,TRBV4-3,TRBD2,TGCGCCAGCAGCCAGGGCCCAGCGGGGGGTCCTTACGAGCAGTACTTC,CASSQGPAGGPYEQYF
once,TRBJ2-7,TRBV5-4,NA,TGTGCCAGCAGCCCCCGGGGGTCATGGTCGGACGAGCAGTACTTC,CASSPRGSWSDEQYF
NA,TRBJ2-1,TRBV4-3,NA,TGCGCCAGCAGCCCGAAAATAGGATGGCTGGATGAGCAGTTCTTC,CASSPKIGWLDEQFF
NA,TRBJ2-1,TRBV5-1,NA,TGCGCCAGCAGCTCTGCGTCCGGGACATTCGTTGAGCAGTTCTTC,CASSSASGTFVEQFF
NA,TRBJ1-1,TRBV29-1,NA,TGCAGCGTTGATCCCCCGGGGGGGGACACTGAAGCTTTCTTT,CSVDPPGGDTEAFF
NA,TRBJ1-1,TRBV18,NA,TGTGCCAGCTCACCCTCCAGGGGGAACACTGAAGCTTTCTTT,CASSPSRGNTEAFF
NA,TRBJ1-2,TRBV2,TRBD1,TGTGCCAGCAGTGAAGGACAGGGGCCATGGGGCTACACCTTC,CASSEGQGPWGYTF
NA,TRBJ2-4,TRBV25-1,TRBD1,TGTGCCAGCAGGGAAGACAGGGGGCAAGGCAAAAACATTCAGTACTTC,CASREDRGQGKNIQYF
NA,TRBJ1-1,TRBV29-1,NA,TGCAGCGTTGGGGAAAGGGGGTTGGATAGTATTGAAGCTTTCTTT,CSVGERGLDSIEAFF
NA,TRBJ2-7,TRBV5-4,TRBD1,TGTGCCAGCAGCCGAGACAGGGAGCGATACGAGCAGTACTTC,CASSRDRERYEQYF
NA,TRBJ1-2,TRBV5-6,TRBD1,TGTGCCAGCACCTTAGACAGGGTCGGGGGCTACACCTTC,CASTLDRVGGYTF
NA,TRBJ1-1,TRBV18,NA,TGTGCCAGCTCACCTGTGGCCGGGAACACTGAAGCTTTCTTT,CASSPVAGNTEAFF
NA,TRBJ1-3,TRBV11-2,NA,TGTGCCAGCAGCTTAACTTCCTACGAAGGAAACACCATATATTTT,CASSLTSYEGNTIYF
NA,TRBJ2-2,TRBV7-8,NA,TGTGCCAGCAGCAGAAAGAACAGGTCTCCGAACACCGGGGAGCTGTTTTTT,CASSRKNRSPNTGELFF
NA,TRBJ1-3,TRBV5-1,NA,TGCGCCAGCAGCTTGGCTCTGGGATCTGGAAACACCATATATTTT,CASSLALGSGNTIYF
NA,TRBJ1-1,TRBV7-2,NA,TGTGCCAGCAGCTTTGAGGATCACACTGAAGCTTTCTTT,CASSFEDHTEAFF
once,TRBJ2-6,TRBV9,NA,TGTGCCAGCAGCCCTTCGACCGAGATCTCTGGGGCCAACGTCCTGACTTTC,CASSPSTEISGANVLTF
NA,TRBJ2-1,TRBV5-1,TRBD2,TGCGCCAGCAGCTTGGGTCCAACTAGCGGGGCATACAATGAGCAGTTCTTC,CASSLGPTSGAYNEQFF
NA,TRBJ2-7,TRBV21-1,NA,TGTGCCAGCAGCTGGACAGGGGGCCTTAGCTCCTACGAGCAGTACTTC,CASSWTGGLSSYEQYF
NA,TRBJ2-7,TRBV7-9,NA,TGTGCCAGCAGCTTAGCAACAGGATACGAGCAGTACTTC,CASSLATGYEQYF
NA,TRBJ1-2,TRBV4-1,TRBD1,TGCGCCAGCAGCCAGCCTACAGGGGCCCTATATGGCTACACCTTC,CASSQPTGALYGYTF
NA,TRBJ2-5,TRBV2,TRBD1,TGTGCCAGCAGTATAAAGGACAGGGGACAAGAGACCCAGTACTTC,CASSIKDRGQETQYF
NA,TRBJ2-3,TRBV27,NA,TGTGCCAGCAGACTGGACGACCTTAGAGTAGATACGCAGTATTTT,CASRLDDLRVDTQYF
NA,TRBJ2-7,TRBV7-8,TRBD2,TGTGCCAGCAGCTTAGGACTAGCGATTACCTACGAGCAGTACTTC,CASSLGLAITYEQYF
NA,TRBJ2-5,TRBV7-9,NA,TGTGCCAGCAGCTTTACGAGCGCGGGGACCCAGTACTTC,CASSFTSAGTQYF
few,TRBJ1-5,TRBV6-1,TRBD1,TGTGCCAGCAGCGTCGGGACAGCTAGCAATCAGCCCCAGCATTTT,CASSVGTASNQPQHF
NA,TRBJ2-5,TRBV5-6,NA,TGTGCCAGCAGCTTGCCGGCCTCGTGGGAGACCCAGTACTTC,CASSLPASWETQYF
NA,TRBJ2-7,TRBV19,TRBD1,TGTGCCAGTAGTAAGGGACAGGGAGACGAGCAGTACTTC,CASSKGQGDEQYF
NA,TRBJ1-2,TRBV9,NA,TGTGCCAGCAGCCTTGGGGCCTATGGCTACACCTTC,CASSLGAYGYTF
NA,TRBJ2-7,TRBV7-2,TRBD2,TGTGCCAGCAGCATAACTAGCGGGGGGAACACCTACGAGCAGTACTTC,CASSITSGGNTYEQYF
NA,TRBJ1-6,TRBV25-1,TRBD1,TGTGCCAGCAGTGAAACAGGGGGCAGTTCACCCCTCCACTTT,CASSETGGSSPLHF
NA,TRBJ2-5,TRBV5-4,TRBD2,TGTGCCAGCAGCTCCGGGGGGTTGGAGACCCAGTACTTC,CASSSGGLETQYF
NA,TRBJ1-2,TRBV4-1,NA,TGCGCCAGCAGCCAAGGGTCCGACCCCTATGGCTACACCTTC,CASSQGSDPYGYTF
NA,TRBJ2-3,TRBV5-4,TRBD2,TGTGCCAGCAGCGATCCGGGACTAGCCTCCACAGATACGCAGTATTTT,CASSDPGLASTDTQYF
once,TRBJ1-4,TRBV15,TRBD1,TGTGCCACCAGCAGAGCAACAGGGGTGGACGAAAAACTGTTTTTT,CATSRATGVDEKLFF
NA,TRBJ2-3,TRBV29-1,NA,TGCAGCGTTGATCGAGGGCTGGGCACAGATACGCAGTATTTT,CSVDRGLGTDTQYF
once,TRBJ1-1,TRBV4-3,TRBD1,TGCGCCAGCAGCCAAGAACACAGGGGATACACTGAAGCTTTCTTT,CASSQEHRGYTEAFF
NA,TRBJ2-3,TRBV5-1,TRBD2,TGCGCCAGCAGGCCCACTAGCGGGACAGATACGCAGTATTTT,CASRPTSGTDTQYF
NA,TRBJ1-4,TRBV5-1,TRBD1,TGCGCCAGCAGCTTGGAACAGGGGGTGAGAGAAAAACTGTTTTTT,CASSLEQGVREKLFF
NA,TRBJ2-1,TRBV5-1,NA,TGCGCCAGCAGCCCCTGGGGGGACAGAGACAATGAGCAGTTCTTC,CASSPWGDRDNEQFF
once,TRBJ2-5,TRBV2,NA,TGTGCCAGCACCTTGACAGGCCTTCTCGGGGAAAAGACCCAGTACTTC,CASTLTGLLGEKTQYF